This TCR beta chain was sequenced for a study of Graves' ophthalmopathy and Graves' hyperthyroidism. In the case of this clonotype: Its antigen is currently unknown.

With a duration under 3 months, ophthalmopathy in the donors showed moderate-to-severe activity, CAS ≥3 and NOSPECS ≥4. It was from about 10 ml of fresh peripheral blood that the PBMCs came. Points from the study as a whole: Most clonotypes expanded in thyroid above 0.001 frequency were present in blood too. It was with around 70% sensitivity and about 72% specificity that the model predicted ophthalmopathy progression.

CDR1 is LNHDA and CDR2 is SQIVND in the germline V gene (reference sequence). V was pared by 7 bases and J by 10 bases, with 11 bases of the junction left unmatched. CDR3 size: 15 residues. RNA transcripts served as template for amplifying TCR beta CDR3 sequences. First-round RT-PCR employed HTBI primers, with a second-round multiplex PCR after it. One entry per CDR3 protein, called by TCRdb with MiXCR from the multiplex PCR reads. In the table there are approximately 700,000 distinct CDR3 sequences, 35% to 50% of which are singletons. This rearrangement joins TRBV19 to TRBJ1-6, with TRBD1 matching over 9 bases. This sequence originates from an adult man with Graves' ophthalmopathy. The sequencing sample was made of peripheral blood. The CDR3 sequence is CASTPRRTGESPLHF. The CDR3 nucleotides are TGTGCCAGTACCCCCCGGAGGACAGGGGAATCACCCCTCCACTTT. Together with reference TRBV19 and TRBJ1-6, the CDR3 gives the full variable domain: DGGITQSPKYLFRKEGQNVTLSCEQNLNHDAMYWYRQDPGQGLRLIYYSQIVNDFQKGDIAEGYSVSREKKESFPLTVTSAQKNPTAFYLCASTPRRTGESPLHFGNGTRLTVT.